Sequencing of this T cell receptor beta chain was carried out in a study of T cells in Graves' hyperthyroidism and ophthalmopathy. Background on the study: Blood was drawn when the patient was first diagnosed and still untreated.

The TCR beta CDR3 regions underwent amplification using RNA transcripts as the source. HTBI primers were used for first-round RT-PCR of the TCR CDR3. Each CDR3 protein is one row after TCRdb ran MiXCR on the multiplex PCR reads. Among fewer than 450,000 distinct CDR3 sequences, around an eighth were seen once, and the ten largest hold 28%. Study-wide points: Most thyroid clonotypes expanded above 0.001 appeared in blood too. Ophthalmopathy and stable hyperthyroidism were separated by a 13 V-J model.

Germline CDR1 reads SGHRS; CDR2 reads YFSETQ. V trimming: 0 bases; J trimming: 3 bases; junction bases outside the gene matches: 2. This CDR3 has 15 residues. This clonotype was picked up many times. No antigen is known for it. The sequencing input was blood. This receptor was identified in a man over 45 with Graves' ophthalmopathy. The J gene is TRBJ2-1, the V gene TRBV5-1; TRBD1 agrees at 8 bases. The CDR3 DNA sequence: TGCGCCAGCAGCTTGGGGACAGGGATCTACAATGAGCAGTTCTTC. It specifies CASSLGTGIYNEQFF.